The 12 T cell receptor beta chains below all came from one sample that was sequenced in a study of beta chain features in type 1 diabetes. Whole-study findings and limits: In all four CD4+ subsets, TCRB CDR3 length was significantly, moderately reduced in type 1 diabetes.

Reverse transcribing all isolated RNA meant expressed TCRB transcripts were sequenced. Assay: immunoSEQ multiplex PCR; the TCRdb copy retains only in-frame clones and omits some. The table shows under 300,000 clones, with around 9.9% occurring only once. These TCRs are of unknown antigen specificity. Sequenced material: naive CD4+ T cells from blood. The receptors stem from a man under 40 with type 1 diabetes.

This sequence joins TRBV28 and TRBJ1-1; the match to TRBD1 covers 8 bases. This CDR3 is 17 amino acids long. Germline lookup yields CDR1 MDHEN and CDR2 SYDVKM. V dropped 8 bases and J dropped 5; count of bases not matched to a gene: 19. The CDR3, as DNA: TGTGCCAGCGGGTCGGCGGGACAGGCCCGGGTGGGGACTGAAGCTTTCTTT. This codes for CASGSAGQARVGTEAFF. Combining the CDR3 with reference TRBV28 and TRBJ1-1 gives the whole variable domain DVKVTQSSRYLVKRTGEKVFLECVQDMDHENMFWYRQDPGLGLRLIYFSYDVKMKEKGDIPEGYSVSREKKERFSLILESASTNQTSMYLCASGSAGQARVGTEAFFGQGTRLTVV.

This clone has more than one count but fewer than ten. V gene TRBV4-1 combines with J gene TRBJ2-5; the D gene is possibly TRBD2 (6 bases). CDR1 is MGHRA, CDR2 YSYEKL, per germline. V was clipped by 4 bases and J by 2 bases, with 14 bases between them. CDR3 size: 15 residues. The CDR3 DNA reads as TGCGCCAGCAGCCGGGGCAGCGCGGGGCAAGAGACCCAGTACTTC. Amino acids: CASSRGSAGQETQYF.

This clone was seen a handful of times. The V and J genes are TRBV4-2 and TRBJ2-1; D ambiguous. V was pared by 0 bases and J by 0 bases, with 9 bases between. CDR1 and CDR2 from the germline V gene are LGHNA and YNFKEQ. CDR3 length: 16 amino acids. CDR3 DNA: TGTGCCAGCAGCCAAGAGCGTTCGAGCTCCTACAATGAGCAGTTCTTC. Its translation: CASSQERSSSYNEQFF.

The genes are TRBV9 and TRBJ1-2; 7 bases are a match to TRBD1. The CDR3 is 16 amino acids. Per the germline V gene, CDR1 is SGDLS and CDR2 is YYNGEE. The V gene end was trimmed by 2 bases and the J gene end by 4 bases; junction bases not matched to a gene: 11. The CDR3 region is CASSVSPRGSRYGYTF. The CDR3 nucleotides are TGTGCCAGCAGCGTTTCGCCCAGGGGGTCACGCTATGGCTACACCTTC.

The chain couples TRBV5-1 to TRBJ2-1; the match to TRBD1 covers 10 bases. Germline loops: CDR1 SGHRS, CDR2 YFSETQ. This CDR3 is built from 15 residues. Germline trimming cut 5 bases from V and 6 bases from J; bases unmatched to any gene: 8. The CDR3 bases are TGCGCCAGCAGTCGGGGGACAGGGGTGGTCAATGAGCAGTTCTTC. Encoded protein: CASSRGTGVVNEQFF.

The V call is TRBV5-1, the J call TRBJ1-4; TRBD1 agrees at 9 bases. V shed 4 bases and J 8 bases; nucleotides not matched to a gene: 12. The CDR3 totals 16 residues. Germline V CDR1 and CDR2: SGHRS, YFSETQ. The CDR3 region is CASSGGTGSDPEKLFF. CDR3 bases: TGCGCCAGCAGCGGAGGGACAGGGAGCGATCCAGAAAAACTGTTTTTT.

The chain carries TRBV18 and TRBJ1-4, with TRBD1 identical over 8 bases. CDR3 length: 15 amino acids. CDR1 is KGHSH, CDR2 LQKENI, per germline. V shed 0 bases, J shed 6 bases, and the junction held 3 bases outside the gene matches. This CDR3 is CASSPPTGVDEKLFF. For the CDR3, the DNA is TGTGCCAGCTCACCACCGACAGGGGTGGATGAAAAACTGTTTTTT.

The genes are TRBV9 and TRBJ2-7; D is possibly TRBD2 (6 bases). The CDR3 covers 16 residues. With 4 bases removed from V and 0 bases from J, the gap between germline ends came to 17 bases. Germline V gene lookup returns CDR1 SGDLS and CDR2 YYNGEE. The CDR3 DNA is TGTGCCAGCAGCCCGGGCCGGGGGACTCCCTCCTACGAGCAGTACTTC. Amino acids: CASSPGRGTPSYEQYF.

In its sample, this clone was seen a few times. The chain carries TRBV7-2 and TRBJ2-7; 9 bases agree with TRBD1. The J segment lost 3 bases and the V segment lost 5 bases, leaving 5 bases of the junction unmatched. Germline lookup yields CDR1 SGHTA and CDR2 FQGNSA. This CDR3 contains 14 residues. The CDR3 bases are TGTGCCAGCAGCCCCGGGACAGGGAACTACGAGCAGTACTTC. The encoded protein is CASSPGTGNYEQYF.

The genes are TRBV5-1 and TRBJ1-6; 7 nucleotides align to TRBD1. The V segment lost 4 bases and the J segment 9 bases; nucleotides outside the gene matches: 13. CDR3 length equals 16 residues. From germline, CDR1 is SGHRS and CDR2 YFSETQ. DNA of the CDR3: TGCGCCAGCAGCATCGGGACAGTTCAGTCGAGTTCACCCCTCCACTTT. Amino acids: CASSIGTVQSSSPLHF.

This clone appeared a few times. The chain couples TRBV15 to TRBJ2-1; TRBD1 might be the D (5 bases). The CDR3 runs 13 residues. Germline values: CDR1 LNHNV, CDR2 YYDKDF (reference sequence). V was cut by 1 base and J by 9 bases, with 10 bases left in between. CDR3 bases: TGTGCCACCAGCAGAGTTAGGGGATTTGAGCAGTTCTTC. This gives the protein CATSRVRGFEQFF.

The V gene is TRBV5-1, the J gene TRBJ1-1; D ambiguous. The germline CDR1 and CDR2 sequences are SGHRS and YFSETQ. This CDR3 is 13 amino acids long. The V and J ends lost 6 bases and 3 bases respectively, with 12 bases between them. DNA for the CDR3: TGCGCCAGCACCTCCGATCCGGACACTGAAGCTTTCTTT. Residues: CASTSDPDTEAFF.